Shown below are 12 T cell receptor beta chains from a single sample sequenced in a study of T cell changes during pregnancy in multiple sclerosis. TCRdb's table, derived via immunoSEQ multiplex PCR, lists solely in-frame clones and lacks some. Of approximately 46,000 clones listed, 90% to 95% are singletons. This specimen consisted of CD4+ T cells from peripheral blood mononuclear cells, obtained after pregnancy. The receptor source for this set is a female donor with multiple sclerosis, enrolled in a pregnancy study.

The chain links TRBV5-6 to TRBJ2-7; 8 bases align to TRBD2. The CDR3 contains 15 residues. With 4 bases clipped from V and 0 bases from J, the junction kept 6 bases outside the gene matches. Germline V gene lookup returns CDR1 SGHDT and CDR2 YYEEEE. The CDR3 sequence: CASSVAGPSSYEQYF. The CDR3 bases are TGTGCCAGCAGCGTAGCGGGGCCGAGCTCCTACGAGCAGTACTTC.

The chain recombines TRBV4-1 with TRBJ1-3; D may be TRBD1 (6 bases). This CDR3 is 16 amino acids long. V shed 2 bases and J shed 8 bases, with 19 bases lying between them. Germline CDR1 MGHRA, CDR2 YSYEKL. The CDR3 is CASSQLIDRLGYTIYF. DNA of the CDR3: TGCGCCAGCAGCCAACTTATAGACAGGCTGGGCTACACCATATATTTT.

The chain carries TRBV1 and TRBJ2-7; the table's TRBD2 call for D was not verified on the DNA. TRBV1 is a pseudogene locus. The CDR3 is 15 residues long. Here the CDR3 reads CTSSPRGLALYEQYF. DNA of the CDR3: TGCACCAGCAGCCCCCGCGGACTAGCGCTCTACGAGCAGTACTTC.

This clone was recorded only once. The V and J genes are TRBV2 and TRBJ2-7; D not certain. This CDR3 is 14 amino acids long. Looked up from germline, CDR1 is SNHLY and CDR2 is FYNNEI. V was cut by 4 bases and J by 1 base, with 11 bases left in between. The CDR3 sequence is CASSGRLRSYEQYF. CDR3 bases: TGTGCCAGCAGTGGACGACTGAGGTCCTACGAGCAGTACTTC.

CDR3 region: CASSWGRTGDGYTF. CDR3 DNA: TGCGCCAGCAGCTGGGGGAGGACAGGGGATGGCTACACCTTC. This rearrangement joins TRBV5-1 to TRBJ1-2, with TRBD1 identical over 9 bases. The CDR3 has 14 residues. With V trimmed by 3 bases and J by 6 bases, 6 bases remained unmatched. In germline, CDR1 is SGHRS, CDR2 YFSETQ.

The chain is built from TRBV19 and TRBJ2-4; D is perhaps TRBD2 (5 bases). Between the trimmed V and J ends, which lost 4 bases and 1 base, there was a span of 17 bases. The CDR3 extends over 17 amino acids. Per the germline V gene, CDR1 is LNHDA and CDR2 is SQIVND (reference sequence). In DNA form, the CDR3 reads TGTGCCAGTAGTACGACCTACGGGAACTCGGCCAAAAACATTCAGTACTTC. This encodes CASSTTYGNSAKNIQYF.

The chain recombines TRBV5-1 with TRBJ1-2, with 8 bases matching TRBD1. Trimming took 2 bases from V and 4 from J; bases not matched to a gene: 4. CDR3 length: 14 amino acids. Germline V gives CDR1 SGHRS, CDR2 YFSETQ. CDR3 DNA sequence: TGCGCCAGCAGCTTACCAACAGGGGGCTATGGCTACACCTTC. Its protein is CASSLPTGGYGYTF.

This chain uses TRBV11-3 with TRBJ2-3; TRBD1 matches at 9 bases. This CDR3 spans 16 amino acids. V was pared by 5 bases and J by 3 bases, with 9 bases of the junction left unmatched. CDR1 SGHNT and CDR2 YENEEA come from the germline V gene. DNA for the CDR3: TGTGCCAGCAGCCTGGGACAGGGCTCGGGGACAGATACGCAGTATTTT. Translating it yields CASSLGQGSGTDTQYF.

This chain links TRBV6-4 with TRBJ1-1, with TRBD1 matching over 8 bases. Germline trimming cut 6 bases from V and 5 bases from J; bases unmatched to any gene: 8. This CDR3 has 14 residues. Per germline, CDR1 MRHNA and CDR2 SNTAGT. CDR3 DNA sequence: TGTGCCAGCAGATCAGGACAGGGCCGGACTGAAGCTTTCTTT. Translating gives CASRSGQGRTEAFF.

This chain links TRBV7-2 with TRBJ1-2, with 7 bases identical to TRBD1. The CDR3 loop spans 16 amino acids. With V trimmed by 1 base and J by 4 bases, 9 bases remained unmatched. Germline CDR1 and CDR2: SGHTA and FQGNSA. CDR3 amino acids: CASSLDGGRGTYGYTF. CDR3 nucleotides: TGTGCCAGCAGCTTAGATGGCGGCAGGGGGACCTATGGCTACACCTTC.

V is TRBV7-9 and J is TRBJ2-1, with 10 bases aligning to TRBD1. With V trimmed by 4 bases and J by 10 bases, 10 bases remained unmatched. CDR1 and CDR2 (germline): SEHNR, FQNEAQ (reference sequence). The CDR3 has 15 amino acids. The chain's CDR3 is CASSSRDRGIGEQFF. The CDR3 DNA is TGTGCCAGCAGCTCTCGGGACAGGGGTATTGGAGAGCAGTTCTTC.

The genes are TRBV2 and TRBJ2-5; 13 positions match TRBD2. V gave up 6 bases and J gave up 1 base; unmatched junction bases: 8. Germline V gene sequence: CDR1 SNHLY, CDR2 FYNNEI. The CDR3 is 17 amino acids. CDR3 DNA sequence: TGTGCCAGCAGGGCGGGGACTAGCGGGACTTTCCAAGAGACCCAGTACTTC. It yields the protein CASRAGTSGTFQETQYF.